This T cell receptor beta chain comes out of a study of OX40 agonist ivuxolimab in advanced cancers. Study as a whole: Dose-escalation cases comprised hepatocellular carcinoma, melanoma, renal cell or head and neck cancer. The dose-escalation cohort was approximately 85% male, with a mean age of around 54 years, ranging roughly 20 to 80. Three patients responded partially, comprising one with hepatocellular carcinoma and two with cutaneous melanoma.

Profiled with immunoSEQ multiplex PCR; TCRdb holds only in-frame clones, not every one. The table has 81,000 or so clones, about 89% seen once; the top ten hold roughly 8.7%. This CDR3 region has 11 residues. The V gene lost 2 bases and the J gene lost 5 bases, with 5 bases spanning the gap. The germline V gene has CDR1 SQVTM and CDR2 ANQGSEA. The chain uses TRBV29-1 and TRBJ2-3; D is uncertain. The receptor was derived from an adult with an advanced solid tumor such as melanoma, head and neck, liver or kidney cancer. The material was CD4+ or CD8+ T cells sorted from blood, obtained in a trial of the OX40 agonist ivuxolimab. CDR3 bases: TGCAGCGTTGAAATAATAGATACGCAGTATTTT. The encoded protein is CSVEIIDTQYF.